The 14 T cell receptor beta chains reported below all come from one sample, sequenced in a study of shared clonotypes between healthy human individuals. Here immunoSEQ multiplex PCR was the method, and the copy in TCRdb shows in-frame clones only, minus some. The repertoire consists of about 680,000 clones, with about 78% occurring once and the leading ten covering 1.8%. Sequenced sample: memory CD4+ T cells sorted from blood. The subset here: CD45RA-negative fraction. These receptor sequences come from a woman between 25 and 40 years old in good health.

In regard to this clone: Other DNA sequences from this sample encode an identical CDR3 as well. The genes are TRBV5-4 and TRBJ1-5; D call uncertain. Germline V lookup: CDR1 SGHNT, CDR2 YYREEE (reference sequence). Between the trimmed V and J ends, which lost 4 bases and 5 bases, there was a span of 10 bases. This CDR3 is 13 amino acids long. CDR3 coding DNA: TGTGCCAGCAGCCTGGACCGATATCAGCCCCAGCATTTT. Translated: CASSLDRYQPQHF.

The rearrangement links TRBV4-1 to TRBJ1-4; weak D call: TRBD1 (5 bases). V lost 5 bases and J lost 7, with 14 bases in between. Germline-derived CDR1 and CDR2 are MGHRA and YSYEKL. The CDR3 is made up of 14 amino acids. The CDR3 region has the DNA TGCGCCAGCAGCAGGGGACCGGGAGGTGAAAAACTGTTTTTT. Translating it yields CASSRGPGGEKLFF.

This clone was detected only a few times. The chain carries TRBV7-3 and TRBJ2-1; TRBD1 is a possible D gene (6 bases). Trimming shortened V by 5 bases and J by 0 bases, and 17 bases separated the two germline ends. This CDR3 is 17 amino acids long. Germline V gene lookup returns CDR1 SGHTA and CDR2 FQGTGA. CDR3 in DNA: TGTGCCAGCAGCCCTCAGGTTGGGGGCCTCTCCTACAATGAGCAGTTCTTC. Residues: CASSPQVGGLSYNEQFF.

The chain is built from TRBV28 and TRBJ1-2; TRBD1 is a possible D gene (6 bases). Trimming took 5 bases from V and 11 from J, leaving 18 bases between them. Germline V gene sequence: CDR1 MDHEN, CDR2 SYDVKM. The CDR3 runs 13 residues. The CDR3 loop reads CASSQPGKGEYTF. The CDR3 DNA is TGTGCCAGCAGTCAGCCCGGGAAGGGGGAATACACCTTC.

The chain carries TRBV5-1 and TRBJ2-7; weak D call: TRBD1 (6 bases). The germline V gene has CDR1 SGHRS and CDR2 YFSETQ. V dropped 1 base and J dropped 0 bases, with 14 bases sitting between them. This CDR3 comprises 16 residues. The CDR3 coding sequence is TGCGCCAGCAGCTTGTGGACAGATTTTAGCTCCTACGAGCAGTACTTC. Encoded protein: CASSLWTDFSSYEQYF.

With regard to this clone: With only one base between it and a far larger clone, this is likely a read error. V gene TRBV27 combines with J gene TRBJ2-7; D is undetermined. The CDR3 runs to 11 residues. V was cut by 4 bases and J by 3 bases, with 4 bases left in between. The germline V gene encodes CDR1 MNHEY and CDR2 SMNVEV (reference sequence). The CDR3 loop is CASSSHYEQYF. The CDR3 bases are TGTGCCAGCAGTTCTCACTACGAGCAGTACTTC.

This chain links TRBV30 with TRBJ2-2; 7 bases are a match to TRBD2. The ends lost 7 bases at V and 2 bases at J; junction bases unmatched: 4. Germline-derived CDR1 and CDR2 are GTSNPN and SVGIG (reference sequence). The CDR3 is 13 amino acids. Here the CDR3 DNA reads TGTGCCTACGGGACTATTAACACCGGGGAGCTGTTTTTT. Its translation: CAYGTINTGELFF.

The gene calls are TRBV4-1 and TRBJ1-1; D unclear. Trimming removed 7 bases from V and 0 bases from J, with 9 bases in between. The germline V gene has CDR1 MGHRA and CDR2 YSYEKL. The CDR3 sequence is 13 residues long. Written as DNA, the CDR3 is TGCGCCAGCATATCCCAGATGAACACTGAAGCTTTCTTT. Protein sequence: CASISQMNTEAFF.

V is TRBV11-2 and J is TRBJ1-1; D unclear. The CDR3 loop spans 14 amino acids. Germline-derived CDR1 and CDR2 are SGHAT and FQNNGV. V lost 1 base to trimming and J lost 4 bases, with 10 bases between them. The chain's CDR3 is CASSLVELATEAFF. CDR3 coding DNA: TGTGCCAGCAGCTTAGTAGAGCTGGCCACTGAAGCTTTCTTT.

The chain recombines TRBV10-3 with TRBJ2-5; D is perhaps TRBD1 or TRBD2 (6 bases each). The CDR3 runs 15 residues. In germline, CDR1 is ENHRY, CDR2 SYGVKD. Trimming removed 0 bases from V and 4 bases from J, with 12 bases in between. The CDR3 loop reads CAISESTGAGETQYF. The DNA of the CDR3 is TGTGCCATCAGTGAGTCGACGGGGGCAGGAGAGACCCAGTACTTC.

The V and J genes are TRBV6-6 and TRBJ1-1; D is possibly TRBD1 (5 bases). Germline loops: CDR1 MNHNY, CDR2 SVGAGI (reference sequence). V was trimmed by 2 bases and J by 1 base, leaving 11 bases between them. The CDR3 spans 15 residues. The chain's CDR3 is CASSYGGTRNTEAFF. The CDR3 DNA sequence: TGTGCCAGCAGTTACGGCGGGACGAGGAACACTGAAGCTTTCTTT.

The chain recombines TRBV4-2 with TRBJ2-6; D tentatively reads TRBD1 or TRBD2 (5 bases each). The germline gives CDR1 LGHNA, CDR2 YNFKEQ. This CDR3 is 17 amino acids long. Trimming stripped 1 base from V and 0 bases from J, with 10 bases between. The DNA of the CDR3 is TGTGCCAGCAGCCAAGCGAAGAGGGGCTCTGGGGCCAACGTCCTGACTTTC. As protein: CASSQAKRGSGANVLTF.

This clone turned up a few times. The genes are TRBV29-1 and TRBJ1-2; D unresolved. V gave up 3 bases and J gave up 1 base, with 6 bases separating them. This CDR3 is 12 amino acids long. CDR1 is SQVTM, CDR2 ANQGSEA, per germline. CDR3 DNA sequence: TGCAGCGTTGACGAGATTAACTATGGCTACACCTTC. Protein sequence: CSVDEINYGYTF.

This sequence joins TRBV4-2 and TRBJ2-5; D gene ambiguous. Germline lookup yields CDR1 LGHNA and CDR2 YNFKEQ. CDR3 size: 15 residues. V gave up 0 bases and J gave up 2 bases, with 10 bases separating them. The CDR3 coding sequence is TGTGCCAGCAGCCAAGAGACCGCGAGTCAAGAGACCCAGTACTTC. This translates into CASSQETASQETQYF.